Listed below are T cell receptor beta chains from one sample, sequenced in a study of beta chain features in type 1 diabetes. The data were produced by immunoSEQ multiplex PCR, yet TCRdb's version contains in-frame clones alone and is incomplete. The sample contains about 640,000 clones, around 12% of which appear only once. The sequenced material came from naive CD4+ T cells from blood. Receptors originate from a man younger than 40 with type 1 diabetes. CDR3s include the opening cysteine and the closing phenylalanine or tryptophan. Fields, in order: V gene, J gene, clone size, D gene, CDR3 protein, CDR3 DNA. The D gene is left open where the match is weak. Where a row states a size, it is once, few, many or the class of an expanded clone; other rows omit it.

v_gene: TRBV4-3
j_gene: TRBJ2-1
abundance: NA
d_gene: NA
CDR3aa: CASSQGQGFYNEQFF
CDR3nt: TGCGCCAGCAGCCAGGGGCAGGGGTTCTACAATGAGCAGTTCTTC

v_gene: TRBV4-3
j_gene: TRBJ2-1
abundance: NA
d_gene: NA
CDR3aa: CASSQENGGKEFF
CDR3nt: TGCGCCAGCAGCCAAGAAAACGGGGGAAAGGAGTTCTTC

v_gene: TRBV27
j_gene: TRBJ2-7
abundance: few
d_gene: NA
CDR3aa: CASSSIRRDEYF
CDR3nt: TGTGCCAGCAGTTCCATACGACGGGACGAGTACTTC

v_gene: TRBV7-9
j_gene: TRBJ2-7
abundance: NA
d_gene: TRBD1
CDR3aa: CASSGGTGPSKEQYF
CDR3nt: TGTGCCAGCAGCGGCGGGACAGGCCCTAGTAAAGAGCAGTACTTC

v_gene: TRBV4-2
j_gene: TRBJ1-5
abundance: NA
d_gene: NA
CDR3aa: CASSQDSTRNQPQHF
CDR3nt: TGTGCCAGCAGCCAAGATAGCACTCGCAATCAGCCCCAGCATTTT

v_gene: TRBV25-1
j_gene: TRBJ1-4
abundance: few
d_gene: TRBD1
CDR3aa: CASSERGTVNEKLFF
CDR3nt: TGTGCCAGCAGTGAAAGGGGGACAGTTAATGAAAAACTGTTTTTT

v_gene: TRBV13
j_gene: TRBJ1-1
abundance: NA
d_gene: NA
CDR3aa: CASSLGDRNTEAFF
CDR3nt: TGTGCCAGCAGCTTAGGTGACAGGAACACTGAAGCTTTCTTT

v_gene: TRBV19
j_gene: TRBJ1-2
abundance: once
d_gene: TRBD1
CDR3aa: CASSIDGTGLRYGYTF
CDR3nt: TGTGCCAGTAGTATAGACGGGACAGGACTGCGCTATGGCTACACCTTC

v_gene: TRBV28
j_gene: TRBJ2-1
abundance: few
d_gene: NA
CDR3aa: CASSPPWGEQFF
CDR3nt: TGTGCCAGCAGTCCCCCTTGGGGTGAGCAGTTCTTC

v_gene: TRBV7-2
j_gene: TRBJ1-5
abundance: NA
d_gene: NA
CDR3aa: CASSLSAGSNQPQHF
CDR3nt: TGTGCCAGCAGCTTATCGGCCGGTAGCAATCAGCCCCAGCATTTT

v_gene: TRBV7-2
j_gene: TRBJ2-7
abundance: NA
d_gene: TRBD1
CDR3aa: CASSPRTGGVRYEQYF
CDR3nt: TGTGCCAGCAGCCCCCGGACAGGGGGGGTACGCTACGAGCAGTACTTC

v_gene: TRBV9
j_gene: TRBJ2-3
abundance: few
d_gene: NA
CDR3aa: CASSVLGEPQSDTQYF
CDR3nt: TGTGCCAGCAGCGTACTGGGGGAGCCGCAGTCGGATACGCAGTATTTT

v_gene: TRBV9
j_gene: TRBJ2-7
abundance: NA
d_gene: TRBD1
CDR3aa: CASSVGQGAYEQYF
CDR3nt: TGTGCCAGCAGCGTAGGGCAGGGGGCCTACGAGCAGTACTTC

v_gene: TRBV29-1
j_gene: TRBJ1-2
abundance: few
d_gene: NA
CDR3aa: CSVGLGGSKTNYGYTF
CDR3nt: TGCAGCGTTGGGTTGGGGGGCTCTAAAACTAACTATGGCTACACCTTC

v_gene: TRBV14
j_gene: TRBJ1-3
abundance: few
d_gene: NA
CDR3aa: CASSQDMRQYGNTIYF
CDR3nt: TGTGCCAGCAGCCAAGATATGCGACAGTATGGAAACACCATATATTTT

v_gene: TRBV18
j_gene: TRBJ1-1
abundance: few
d_gene: NA
CDR3aa: CASSPSEGEATEAFF
CDR3nt: TGTGCCAGCTCACCATCGGAAGGCGAGGCCACTGAAGCTTTCTTT

v_gene: TRBV7-3
j_gene: TRBJ2-1
abundance: few
d_gene: TRBD1
CDR3aa: CASSRSGQDEQFF
CDR3nt: TGTGCCAGCAGCCGATCCGGACAGGACGAGCAGTTCTTC

v_gene: TRBV19
j_gene: TRBJ1-1
abundance: few
d_gene: NA
CDR3aa: CASSISRRNTEAFF
CDR3nt: TGTGCCAGTAGTATCAGCAGGAGAAACACTGAAGCTTTCTTT

v_gene: TRBV18
j_gene: TRBJ1-1
abundance: NA
d_gene: TRBD1
CDR3aa: CASTPGQGTNTEAFF
CDR3nt: TGTGCCAGCACTCCGGGACAGGGGACGAACACTGAAGCTTTCTTT

v_gene: TRBV4-2
j_gene: TRBJ2-2
abundance: once
d_gene: NA
CDR3aa: CASSQDYLTGELFF
CDR3nt: TGTGCCAGCAGCCAAGATTATCTCACCGGGGAGCTGTTTTTT

v_gene: TRBV4-3
j_gene: TRBJ1-3
abundance: NA
d_gene: TRBD1
CDR3aa: CASSWDRITGNTIYF
CDR3nt: TGCGCCAGCAGCTGGGACAGGATTACTGGAAACACCATATATTTT

v_gene: TRBV28
j_gene: TRBJ2-7
abundance: few
d_gene: TRBD1
CDR3aa: CASSSPGGSYEQYF
CDR3nt: TGTGCCAGCAGTTCACCAGGGGGAAGCTACGAGCAGTACTTC

v_gene: TRBV7-2
j_gene: TRBJ2-5
abundance: NA
d_gene: TRBD1
CDR3aa: CASSTAPGGRETQYF
CDR3nt: TGTGCCAGCAGCACAGCGCCAGGGGGCCGGGAGACCCAGTACTTC

v_gene: TRBV9
j_gene: TRBJ1-3
abundance: few
d_gene: NA
CDR3aa: CASSVKGYSGNTIYF
CDR3nt: TGTGCCAGCAGCGTAAAAGGGTACTCTGGAAACACCATATATTTT

v_gene: TRBV6-5
j_gene: TRBJ2-7
abundance: NA
d_gene: NA
CDR3aa: CASSSTGLLDEQYF
CDR3nt: TGTGCCAGCAGCTCGACTGGGCTCCTTGACGAGCAGTACTTC

v_gene: TRBV4-3
j_gene: TRBJ2-7
abundance: few
d_gene: NA
CDR3aa: CASSRSGPKGSYEQYF
CDR3nt: TGCGCCAGCAGCCGATCGGGGCCTAAGGGCTCCTACGAGCAGTACTTC

v_gene: TRBV11-3
j_gene: TRBJ2-1
abundance: NA
d_gene: TRBD1
CDR3aa: CASSLGTGNEQFF
CDR3nt: TGTGCCAGCAGCTTGGGGACAGGGAATGAGCAGTTCTTC

v_gene: TRBV9
j_gene: TRBJ1-3
abundance: few
d_gene: NA
CDR3aa: CASSVGGDRRNTIYF
CDR3nt: TGTGCCAGCAGCGTAGGAGGGGATCGGCGGAACACCATATATTTT

v_gene: TRBV5-1
j_gene: TRBJ1-2
abundance: few
d_gene: NA
CDR3aa: CASSLDGSLANYGYTF
CDR3nt: TGCGCCAGCAGCTTGGATGGCAGCTTAGCTAACTATGGCTACACCTTC

v_gene: TRBV4-3
j_gene: TRBJ2-5
abundance: NA
d_gene: NA
CDR3aa: CASSQKWEETQYF
CDR3nt: TGCGCCAGCAGCCAAAAATGGGAAGAGACCCAGTACTTC

v_gene: TRBV30
j_gene: TRBJ1-2
abundance: NA
d_gene: NA
CDR3aa: CAWMGYGYTF
CDR3nt: TGTGCCTGGATGGGGTATGGCTACACCTTC

v_gene: TRBV6-5
j_gene: TRBJ1-1
abundance: NA
d_gene: NA
CDR3aa: CASTKGVAATEAFF
CDR3nt: TGTGCCAGCACCAAGGGGGTAGCGGCCACTGAAGCTTTCTTT

v_gene: TRBV6-5
j_gene: TRBJ1-2
abundance: NA
d_gene: TRBD1
CDR3aa: CASSYVDRGYGYTF
CDR3nt: TGTGCCAGCAGTTACGTGGACAGGGGGTATGGCTACACCTTC

v_gene: TRBV30
j_gene: TRBJ1-6
abundance: few
d_gene: NA
CDR3aa: CAWNTPRSGDSYNSPLHF
CDR3nt: TGTGCCTGGAATACACCTCGATCAGGAGACTCCTATAATTCACCCCTCCACTTT

v_gene: TRBV9
j_gene: TRBJ2-7
abundance: few
d_gene: NA
CDR3aa: CASSVEAGRTYEQYF
CDR3nt: TGTGCCAGCAGCGTAGAGGCAGGACGGACCTACGAGCAGTACTTC

v_gene: TRBV25-1
j_gene: TRBJ1-5
abundance: few
d_gene: NA
CDR3aa: CASSSLDGINQPQHF
CDR3nt: TGTGCCAGCAGCTCCTTGGACGGAATCAATCAGCCCCAGCATTTT

v_gene: TRBV7-9
j_gene: TRBJ2-5
abundance: few
d_gene: NA
CDR3aa: CASSFQGAETQYF
CDR3nt: TGTGCCAGCAGCTTCCAGGGAGCGGAGACCCAGTACTTC

v_gene: TRBV25-1
j_gene: TRBJ1-6
abundance: NA
d_gene: TRBD1
CDR3aa: CASSEDRGHGDSPLHF
CDR3nt: TGTGCCAGCAGTGAAGACAGGGGGCACGGTGATTCACCCCTCCACTTT

v_gene: TRBV19
j_gene: TRBJ2-3
abundance: NA
d_gene: NA
CDR3aa: CASSILGAPSTDTQYF
CDR3nt: TGTGCCAGTAGTATTCTCGGTGCTCCTAGCACAGATACGCAGTATTTT

v_gene: TRBV28
j_gene: TRBJ2-7
abundance: few
d_gene: TRBD1
CDR3aa: CASSTQGVGYEQYF
CDR3nt: TGTGCCAGCAGTACACAGGGGGTCGGCTACGAGCAGTACTTC

v_gene: TRBV4-3
j_gene: TRBJ1-2
abundance: NA
d_gene: NA
CDR3aa: CASSQDRRYVYGYTF
CDR3nt: TGCGCCAGCAGCCAAGACCGGAGATATGTCTATGGCTACACCTTC

v_gene: TRBV9
j_gene: TRBJ2-1
abundance: NA
d_gene: TRBD2
CDR3aa: CASSPPSGAYNEQFF
CDR3nt: TGTGCCAGCAGCCCCCCTAGCGGGGCGTACAATGAGCAGTTCTTC

v_gene: TRBV7-2
j_gene: TRBJ2-6
abundance: few
d_gene: NA
CDR3aa: CASSFVGVGANVLTF
CDR3nt: TGTGCCAGCAGCTTCGTCGGGGTCGGGGCCAACGTCCTGACTTTC

v_gene: TRBV19
j_gene: TRBJ2-3
abundance: few
d_gene: NA
CDR3aa: CASSAVATDTQYF
CDR3nt: TGTGCCAGTAGCGCCGTGGCGACAGATACGCAGTATTTT

v_gene: TRBV18
j_gene: TRBJ2-3
abundance: NA
d_gene: NA
CDR3aa: CASSPRSGDTDTQYF
CDR3nt: TGTGCCAGCTCACCACGAAGTGGGGACACAGATACGCAGTATTTT

v_gene: TRBV30
j_gene: TRBJ1-2
abundance: NA
d_gene: NA
CDR3aa: CAWRWAGEGGYTF
CDR3nt: TGTGCCTGGAGATGGGCAGGGGAGGGAGGCTACACCTTC

v_gene: TRBV7-7
j_gene: TRBJ2-3
abundance: NA
d_gene: TRBD2
CDR3aa: CASSPRPGLAGVDTQYF
CDR3nt: TGTGCTAGCAGCCCGCGTCCCGGACTAGCGGGGGTAGATACGCAGTATTTT

v_gene: TRBV4-3
j_gene: TRBJ2-2
abundance: few
d_gene: NA
CDR3aa: CASSQETGGELFF
CDR3nt: TGCGCCAGCAGCCAAGAGACGGGCGGGGAGCTGTTTTTT

v_gene: TRBV25-1
j_gene: TRBJ2-1
abundance: few
d_gene: NA
CDR3aa: CASRLASRNEQFF
CDR3nt: TGTGCCAGCAGGTTGGCTAGCCGCAATGAGCAGTTCTTC

v_gene: TRBV29-1
j_gene: TRBJ2-3
abundance: NA
d_gene: NA
CDR3aa: CSVERGSGTDTQYF
CDR3nt: TGCAGCGTTGAAAGGGGAAGCGGCACAGATACGCAGTATTTT

v_gene: TRBV4-3
j_gene: TRBJ2-7
abundance: NA
d_gene: NA
CDR3aa: CASSQESGRLPYEQYF
CDR3nt: TGCGCCAGCAGCCAAGAATCAGGACGGCTCCCCTACGAGCAGTACTTC